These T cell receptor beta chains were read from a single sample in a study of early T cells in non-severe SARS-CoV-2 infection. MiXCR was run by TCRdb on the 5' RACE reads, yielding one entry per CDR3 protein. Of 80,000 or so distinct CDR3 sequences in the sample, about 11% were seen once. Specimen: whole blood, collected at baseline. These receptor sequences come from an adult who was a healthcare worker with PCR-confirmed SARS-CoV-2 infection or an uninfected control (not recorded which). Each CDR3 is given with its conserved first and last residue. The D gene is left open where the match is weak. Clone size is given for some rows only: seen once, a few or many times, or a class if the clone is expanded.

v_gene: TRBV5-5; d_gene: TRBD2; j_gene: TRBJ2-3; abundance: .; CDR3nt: TGTGCCAGCAGCCAATTAGCGGGGGGCACAGATACGCAGTATTTT; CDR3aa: CASSQLAGGTDTQYF
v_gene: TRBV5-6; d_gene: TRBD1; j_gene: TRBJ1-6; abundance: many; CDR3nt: TGTGCCAGCAGCCCGGACAGGAGGAATTCACCCCTCCACTTT; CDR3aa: CASSPDRRNSPLHF
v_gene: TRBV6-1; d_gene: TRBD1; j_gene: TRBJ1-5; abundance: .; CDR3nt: TGTGCCAGCAGTGAATGGAGTCTCGACAGGGGGGTTCTTCAGCCCCAGCATTTT; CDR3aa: CASSEWSLDRGVLQPQHF
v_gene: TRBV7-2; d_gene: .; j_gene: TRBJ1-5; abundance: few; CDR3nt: TGTGCCAGCAGCTCCTGGACAAGCAATCAGCCCCAGCATTTT; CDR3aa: CASSSWTSNQPQHF
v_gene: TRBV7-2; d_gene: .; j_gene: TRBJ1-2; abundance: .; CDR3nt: TGTGCCAGCAGCTCCGGAGGACAGTCTCATGGCTACACCTTC; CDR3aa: CASSSGGQSHGYTF
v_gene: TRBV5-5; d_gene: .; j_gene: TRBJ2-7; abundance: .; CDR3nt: TGTGCCAGCAGCAAACCCGCCGCCGGGGGGCTGTCCTACGAGCAGTACTTC; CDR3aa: CASSKPAAGGLSYEQYF
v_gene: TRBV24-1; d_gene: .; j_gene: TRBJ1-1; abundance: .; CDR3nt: TGTGCCACCGGGGGGATGGACAGCCAGGGGACTGAAGCTTTCTTT; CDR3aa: CATGGMDSQGTEAFF
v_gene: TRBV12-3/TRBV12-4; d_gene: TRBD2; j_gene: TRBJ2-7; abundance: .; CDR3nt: TGTGCCAGCAGTTTATACGGGGGGGGTGTCGAGCAGTACTTC; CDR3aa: CASSLYGGGVEQYF
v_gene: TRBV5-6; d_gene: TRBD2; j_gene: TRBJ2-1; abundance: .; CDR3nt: TGTGCCAGCAGCTTGCCCCCATGGCGGGGGGCCTCCTACAATGAGCAGTTCTTC; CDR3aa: CASSLPPWRGASYNEQFF
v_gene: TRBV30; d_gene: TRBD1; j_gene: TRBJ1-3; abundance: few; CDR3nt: TGTGCCTGGAGTGTAGGACAGGGGGCTGGAAACACCATATATTTT; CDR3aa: CAWSVGQGAGNTIYF
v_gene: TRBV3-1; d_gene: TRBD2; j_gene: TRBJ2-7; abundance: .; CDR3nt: TGTGCCAGCAGCCACCCCCGGCTAGCGGGGGGTTACGAGCAGTACTTC; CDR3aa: CASSHPRLAGGYEQYF
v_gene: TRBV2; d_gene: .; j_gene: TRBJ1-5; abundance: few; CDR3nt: TGTGCCAGCAATGTCGATGGCAATCAGCCCCAGCATTTT; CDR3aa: CASNVDGNQPQHF
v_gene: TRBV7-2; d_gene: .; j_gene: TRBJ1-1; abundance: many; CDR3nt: TGTGCCAGCAGCCTTACAGGGAGTCCTGAAGCTTTCTTT; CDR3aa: CASSLTGSPEAFF
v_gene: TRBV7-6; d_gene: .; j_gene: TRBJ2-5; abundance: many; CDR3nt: TGTGCCAGCAGCCAAGTCAGGGGACCCCACGAGACCCAGTACTTC; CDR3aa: CASSQVRGPHETQYF